This T cell receptor (beta chain) is drawn from a study of regulatory T cells in long-lasting Graves disease. Findings and caveats of the study: Newly diagnosed Graves' patients had higher TCR diversity than persistent ones. Thyroid tissue was not sampled; only peripheral blood was.

V was clipped by 9 bases and J by 2 bases, with 8 bases between them. This CDR3 is 12 amino acids long. Germline assignment: CDR1 SNHLY and CDR2 FYNNEI. The sample's time point: newly diagnosed GD, antithyroid drugs for less than 3 months. PBMC RNA was the source of the TCR library. Building of the TCR beta libraries involved iRepertoire HTBI primers and Arm-PCR of CDR3 regions. TCRdb analysed the multiplex PCR reads with MiXCR anew, one entry per CDR3 protein. Among roughly 610,000 distinct CDR3 sequences listed, roughly a sixth were seen once. Remarks on this clonotype: Its antigen is unidentified.

Another study also made use of these data, one on T cells in Graves' hyperthyroidism and ophthalmopathy. That work states: A patient was excluded if there was uncontrolled infection, other autoimmune disease, pregnancy or lactation.

This material consisted of peripheral blood mononuclear cells (PBMCs), taken at new diagnosis, from a patient treated with antithyroid drugs. The chain carries TRBV2 and TRBJ1-3; TRBD1 might be the D (6 bases). The clonotype comes from a man aged 18 to 29 with Graves disease. CDR3 residues: CARSGAGNTIYF. The DNA for the CDR3 is TGTGCCAGATCAGGGGCTGGAAACACCATATATTTT.